This T cell receptor (beta chain) came from a study of T cells after yellow fever vaccination. Study findings and constraints: Most primary-vaccination clones reappeared after the booster (around 95% CD4, about 88% CD8).

The CDR3 is 17 residues long. Remarks on this clonotype: Its target is unknown.

TCRdb reprocessed the 5' RACE reads via MiXCR and lists one record per CDR3 protein. The sample lists a few hundred thousand distinct CDR3 sequences; 15% to 20% were seen once. The sample here was PBMCs, taken 15 days after the yellow fever booster vaccination. The chain employs TRBV21-1 and TRBJ2-2; TRBD2 reflects the table's D call only, with no check against the DNA. TRBV21-1 is a pseudogene segment. The clonotype comes from a man between 25 and 39 years old who received the YFV17D yellow fever vaccine. The CDR3, as DNA: TGTGCCAGCAGCAAAGCAGTGGGAGGTACGAACACCGGGGAGCTGTTTTTT. Protein product: CASSKAVGGTNTGELFF.